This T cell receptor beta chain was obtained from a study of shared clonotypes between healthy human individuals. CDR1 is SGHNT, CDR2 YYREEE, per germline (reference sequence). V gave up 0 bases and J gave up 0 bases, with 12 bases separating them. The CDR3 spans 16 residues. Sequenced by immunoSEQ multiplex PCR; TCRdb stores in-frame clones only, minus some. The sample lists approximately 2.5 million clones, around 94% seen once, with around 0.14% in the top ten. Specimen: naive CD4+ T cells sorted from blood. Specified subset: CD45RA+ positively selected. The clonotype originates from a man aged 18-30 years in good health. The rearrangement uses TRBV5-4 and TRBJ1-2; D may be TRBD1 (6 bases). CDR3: CASSLGGAQANYGYTF. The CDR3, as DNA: TGTGCCAGCAGCTTGGGGGGGGCGCAGGCTAACTATGGCTACACCTTC. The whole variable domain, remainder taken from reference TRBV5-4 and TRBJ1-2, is ETGVTQSPTHLIKTRGQQVTLRCSSQSGHNTVSWYQQALGQGPQFIFQYYREEENGRGNFPPRFSGLQFPNYSSELNVNALELDDSALYLCASSLGGAQANYGYTFGSGTRLTVV.